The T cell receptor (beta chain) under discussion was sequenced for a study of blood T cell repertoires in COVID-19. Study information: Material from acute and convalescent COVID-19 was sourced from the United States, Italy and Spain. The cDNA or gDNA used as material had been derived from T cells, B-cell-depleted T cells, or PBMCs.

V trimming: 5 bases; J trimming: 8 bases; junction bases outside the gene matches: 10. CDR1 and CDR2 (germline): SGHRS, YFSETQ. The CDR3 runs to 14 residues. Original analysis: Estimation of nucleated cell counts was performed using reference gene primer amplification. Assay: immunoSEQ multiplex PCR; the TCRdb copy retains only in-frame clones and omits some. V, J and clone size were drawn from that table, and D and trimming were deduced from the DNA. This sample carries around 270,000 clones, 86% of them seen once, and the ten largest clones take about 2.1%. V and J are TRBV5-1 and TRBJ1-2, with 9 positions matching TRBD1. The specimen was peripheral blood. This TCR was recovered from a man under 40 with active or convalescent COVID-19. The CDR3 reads CASSLEGTGSGYTF. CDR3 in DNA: TGCGCCAGCAGTCTGGAGGGGACAGGGTCGGGCTACACCTTC.